The clone carrying this T cell receptor (beta chain) was counted once. Its antigen is undetermined. Repertoires were generated with immunoSEQ multiplex PCR, while TCRdb's copy carries only in-frame clones and drops some. Counted here are approximately 11,000 clones, approximately 90% occurring once; the ten biggest clones make up about 1.7%. This specimen belongs to a study of chemoradiotherapy in HPV16-positive cancers. Study as a whole: Candidate HPV-specific T-cell clones and common TCR motifs came from functional assays in two HPV16-positive patients.

The study's findings and limits: The functional HPV-specific definition rests on just two HPV16-positive patients. Non-HPV-specific T cells did not expand in tumors during treatment, whereas candidate HPV-specific clones and E7-related motifs did. HPV-responsive T-cell expansion during chemoradiotherapy was linked to improved recurrence-free survival in HPV16-positive patients.

This CDR3 has 12 amino acids. V was trimmed by 4 bases and J by 4 bases, leaving 7 bases between them. Germline V gene sequence: CDR1 SGHAT, CDR2 FQNNGV. The chain employs TRBV11-2 and TRBJ1-2; D unclear. The input for sequencing was blood, taken from a patient who underwent chemoradiotherapy. The receptor was derived from a human donor with HPV-associated anogenital cancer. CDR3: CASSSETYGYTF. CDR3 coding DNA: TGTGCCAGCAGCTCGGAAACCTATGGCTACACCTTC.